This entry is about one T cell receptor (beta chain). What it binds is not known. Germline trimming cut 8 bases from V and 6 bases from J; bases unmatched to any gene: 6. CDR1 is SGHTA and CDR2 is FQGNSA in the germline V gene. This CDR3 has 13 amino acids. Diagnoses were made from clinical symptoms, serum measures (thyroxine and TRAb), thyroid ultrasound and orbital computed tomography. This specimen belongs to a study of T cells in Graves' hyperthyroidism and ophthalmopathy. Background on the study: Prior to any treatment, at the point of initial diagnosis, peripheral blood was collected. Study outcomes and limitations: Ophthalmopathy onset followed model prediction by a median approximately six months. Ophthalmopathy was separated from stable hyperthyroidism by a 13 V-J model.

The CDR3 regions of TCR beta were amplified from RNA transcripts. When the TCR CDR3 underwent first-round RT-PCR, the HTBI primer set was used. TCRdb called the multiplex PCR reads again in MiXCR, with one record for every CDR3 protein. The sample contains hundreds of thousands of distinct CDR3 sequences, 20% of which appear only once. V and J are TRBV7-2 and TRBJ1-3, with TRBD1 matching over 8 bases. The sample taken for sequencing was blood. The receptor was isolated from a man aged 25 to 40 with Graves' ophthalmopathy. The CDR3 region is CASSGTGLNTIYF. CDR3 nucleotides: TGTGCCAGCTCCGGGACAGGATTAAACACCATATATTTT.